The text below deals with one T cell receptor beta chain. Under the authors' procedure: For nucleated cells, counts were estimated from reference gene primer amplification. Sequencing was performed with immunoSEQ multiplex PCR; in TCRdb, only in-frame clones are kept and a portion is missing. The V and J calls and clone size were taken over from that table, and D and trimming were inferred from the DNA. The sample lists under 70,000 clones, about 88% occurring once. V lost 6 bases, J lost 0 bases, and 8 bases stayed unmatched. Germline-derived CDR1 and CDR2 are SGHDN and FVKESK. CDR3 length: 17 amino acids. This sample is drawn from a study of blood T cell repertoires in COVID-19. In the study overall: Samples representing acute and convalescent COVID-19 were sourced from the United States, Italy and Spain.

Participants came from 20 to 25 US areas, aged about 18 to 89 years. Symptom resolution, clearance, or two negative PCRs marked donors in Cohort 3 as recovered. The sequence was collected from a woman in her 40s who had recovered from COVID-19. The chain joins TRBV14 to TRBJ1-3; 10 positions agree with TRBD1. Sequenced: PBMCs or T cells enriched from blood (not recorded which). CDR3 DNA sequence: TGTGCCAGCAGTCACCGGGACAGGGGACCCTCTGGAAACACCATATATTTT. Protein sequence: CASSHRDRGPSGNTIYF.